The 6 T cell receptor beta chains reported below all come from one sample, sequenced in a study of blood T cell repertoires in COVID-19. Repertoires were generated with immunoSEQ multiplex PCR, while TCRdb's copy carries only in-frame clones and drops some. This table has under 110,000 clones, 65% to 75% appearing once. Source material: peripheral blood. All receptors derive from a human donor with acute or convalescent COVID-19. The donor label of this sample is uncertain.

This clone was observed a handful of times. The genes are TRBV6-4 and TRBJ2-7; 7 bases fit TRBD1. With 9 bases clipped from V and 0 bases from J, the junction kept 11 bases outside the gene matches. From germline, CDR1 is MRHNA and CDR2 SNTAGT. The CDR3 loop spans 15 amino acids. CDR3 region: CARAPGTATSYEQYV. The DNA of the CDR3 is TGTGCCAGGGCCCCTGGGACAGCTACCTCCTACGAGCAGTACGTC.

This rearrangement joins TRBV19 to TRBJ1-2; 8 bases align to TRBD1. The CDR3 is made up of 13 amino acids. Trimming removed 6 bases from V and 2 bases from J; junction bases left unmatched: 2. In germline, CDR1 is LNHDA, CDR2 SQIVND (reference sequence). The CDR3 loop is CASRTGGNYGYTF. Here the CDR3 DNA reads TGTGCCAGTAGAACAGGGGGGAACTATGGCTACACCTTC.

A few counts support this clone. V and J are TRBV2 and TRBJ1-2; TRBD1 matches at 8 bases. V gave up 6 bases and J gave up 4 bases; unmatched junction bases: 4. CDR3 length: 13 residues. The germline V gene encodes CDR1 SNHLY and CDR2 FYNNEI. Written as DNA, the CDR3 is TGTGCCAGCAGGGATGACAGGGGCTATGGCTACACCTTC. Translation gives CASRDDRGYGYTF.

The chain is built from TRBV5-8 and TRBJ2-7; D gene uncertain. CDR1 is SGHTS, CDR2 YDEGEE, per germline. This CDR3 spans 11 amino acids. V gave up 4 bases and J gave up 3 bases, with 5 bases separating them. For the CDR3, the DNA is TGTGCCAGCAGCAAGCGCTACGAGCAGTACTTC. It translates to CASSKRYEQYF.

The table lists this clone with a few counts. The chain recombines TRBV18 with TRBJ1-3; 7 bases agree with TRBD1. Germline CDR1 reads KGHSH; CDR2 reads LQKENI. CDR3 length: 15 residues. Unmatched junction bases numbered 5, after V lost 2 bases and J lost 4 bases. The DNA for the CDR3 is TGTGCCAGCTCACCAGACAGGGTCGGCGGAAACACCATATATTTT. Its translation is CASSPDRVGGNTIYF.

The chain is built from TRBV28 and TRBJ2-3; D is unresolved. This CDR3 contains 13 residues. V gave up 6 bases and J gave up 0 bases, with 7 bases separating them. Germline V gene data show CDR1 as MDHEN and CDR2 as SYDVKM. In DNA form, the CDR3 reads TGTGCCAGCAGACCACATAGCACAGATACGCAGTATTTT. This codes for CASRPHSTDTQYF. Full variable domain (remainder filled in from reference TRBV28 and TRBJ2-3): DVKVTQSSRYLVKRTGEKVFLECVQDMDHENMFWYRQDPGLGLRLIYFSYDVKMKEKGDIPEGYSVSREKKERFSLILESASTNQTSMYLCASRPHSTDTQYFGPGTRLTVL.